The 3 T cell receptor beta chains in this list originate from one sample, sequenced in a study of chemoradiotherapy in HPV16-positive cancers (dated by TCRdb to 2022 to 2024). Library creation used the immunoSEQ multiplex PCR assay. TCRdb provides this immuneACCESS table in a form limited to in-frame rearrangements. Some clones are lacking; in checked studies, under half of them reflect an unresolved V gene, and why the rest are absent is not known. This sample gives about 10,000 clones in total; 65% to 70% of them show up just once. The top ten constitute over 12% of the sample. This sample was gathered from a patient who underwent chemoradiotherapy. All receptors derive from a human donor with HPV-associated anogenital cancer.

The chain uses TRBV18 and TRBJ2-1, with no clear D. This CDR3 is 14 amino acids long. Trimming took off 2 bases at V and 7 bases at J, with 12 bases between the two ends. CDR1 is KGHSH and CDR2 is LQKENI in the germline V gene. The CDR3 reads CASSPVRQGNEQFF. In nucleotides, the CDR3 is TGTGCCAGCTCACCAGTGAGACAAGGGAATGAGCAGTTCTTC.

The V call is TRBV9, the J call TRBJ2-1; possibly TRBD2 for D (5 bases). Germline-derived CDR1 and CDR2 are SGDLS and YYNGEE. There are 15 residues in the CDR3. The V end was cut by 3 bases, the J end by 7 bases, with 17 bases between. CDR3 residues: CASSARVASINEQFF. CDR3 sequence (DNA): TGTGCCAGCAGCGCCCGGGTAGCGTCTATTAATGAGCAGTTCTTC.

The V and J genes are TRBV4-2 and TRBJ2-3, with TRBD2 identical over 8 bases. Germline V gene sequence: CDR1 LGHNA, CDR2 YNFKEQ. The ends lost 0 bases at V and 2 bases at J; junction bases unmatched: 4. The CDR3 has 16 amino acids. The CDR3 DNA reads TGTGCCAGCAGCCAAGACTCACTAGCGGACACAGATACGCAGTATTTT. Its protein product is CASSQDSLADTDTQYF.